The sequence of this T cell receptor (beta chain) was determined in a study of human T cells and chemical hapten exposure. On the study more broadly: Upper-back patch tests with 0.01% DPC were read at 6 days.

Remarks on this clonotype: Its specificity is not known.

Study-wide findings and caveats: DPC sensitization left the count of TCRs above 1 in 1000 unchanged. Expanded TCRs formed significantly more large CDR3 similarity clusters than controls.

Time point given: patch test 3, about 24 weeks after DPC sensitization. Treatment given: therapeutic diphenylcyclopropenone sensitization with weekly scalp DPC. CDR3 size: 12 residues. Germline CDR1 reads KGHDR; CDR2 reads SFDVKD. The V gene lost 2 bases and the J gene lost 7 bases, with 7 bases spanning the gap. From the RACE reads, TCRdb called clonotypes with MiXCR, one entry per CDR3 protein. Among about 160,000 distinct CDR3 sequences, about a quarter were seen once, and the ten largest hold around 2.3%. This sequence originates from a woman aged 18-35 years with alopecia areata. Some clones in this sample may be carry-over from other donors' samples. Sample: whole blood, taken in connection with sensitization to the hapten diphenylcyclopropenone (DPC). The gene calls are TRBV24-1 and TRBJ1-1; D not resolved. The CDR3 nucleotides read TGTGCCACCAGTGATTCCAGCGGTGAAGCTTTCTTT. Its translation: CATSDSSGEAFF.